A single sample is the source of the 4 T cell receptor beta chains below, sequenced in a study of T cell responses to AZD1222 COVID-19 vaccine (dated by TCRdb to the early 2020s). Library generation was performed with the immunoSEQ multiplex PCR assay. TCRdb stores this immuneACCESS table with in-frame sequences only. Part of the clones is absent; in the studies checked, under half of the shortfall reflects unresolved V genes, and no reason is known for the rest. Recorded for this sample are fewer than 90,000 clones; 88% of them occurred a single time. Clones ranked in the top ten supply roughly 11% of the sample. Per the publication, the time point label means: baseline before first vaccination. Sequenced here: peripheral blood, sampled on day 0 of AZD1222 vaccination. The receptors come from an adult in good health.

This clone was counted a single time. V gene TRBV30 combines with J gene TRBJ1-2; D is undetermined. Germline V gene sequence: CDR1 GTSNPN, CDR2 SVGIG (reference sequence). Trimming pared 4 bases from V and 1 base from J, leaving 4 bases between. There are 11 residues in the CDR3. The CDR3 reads CAWTLNYGYTF. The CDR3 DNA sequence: TGTGCCTGGACCCTTAACTATGGCTACACCTTC.

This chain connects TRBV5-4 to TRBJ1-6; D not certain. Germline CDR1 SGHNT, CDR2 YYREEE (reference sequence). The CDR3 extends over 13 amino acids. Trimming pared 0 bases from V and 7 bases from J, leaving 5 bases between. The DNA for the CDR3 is TGTGCCAGCAGCTTGGTGGGAAATTCACCCCTCCACTTT. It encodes CASSLVGNSPLHF.

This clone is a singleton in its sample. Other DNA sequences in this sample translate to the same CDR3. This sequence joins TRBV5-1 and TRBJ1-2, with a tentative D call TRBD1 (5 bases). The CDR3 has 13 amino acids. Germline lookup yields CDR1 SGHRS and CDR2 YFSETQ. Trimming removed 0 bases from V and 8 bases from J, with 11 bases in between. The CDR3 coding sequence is TGCGCCAGCAGCTTGGGCAGGGAAGACGGCTACACCTTC. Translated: CASSLGREDGYTF.

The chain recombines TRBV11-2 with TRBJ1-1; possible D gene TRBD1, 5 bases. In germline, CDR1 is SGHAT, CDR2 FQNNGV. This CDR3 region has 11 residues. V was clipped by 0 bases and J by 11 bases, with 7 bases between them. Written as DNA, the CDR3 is TGTGCCAGCAGCTTAGAGGGGGGGGCTTTCTTT. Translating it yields CASSLEGGAFF.